Presented here are 20 T cell receptor beta chains from one specimen sequenced in a study of STAT3 mutations in large granular lymphocyte leukemia. Findings of the study overall: At least one immunodominant TCR beta clonotype appeared in every T-cell large granular lymphocyte leukemia patient.

Their specific antigens are unknown. The method was immunoSEQ multiplex PCR; TCRdb's version includes in-frame clones alone and lacks a portion of them. The sample yields approximately 15,000 clones, around 90% seen once. Sequencing was done on a sample of peripheral blood mononuclear cells. The receptors here all came from a woman between 45 and 65 years old with T-cell large granular lymphocyte leukemia. Some clones in this sample may be carry-over from other donors' samples.

This clone was seen a handful of times. The chain recombines TRBV9 with TRBJ2-5, with D possibly TRBD2 on 5 matching bases. The CDR3 is 15 amino acids. The germline V and J ends were trimmed by 0 bases and 1 base, with 10 bases remaining between them. Germline assignment: CDR1 SGDLS and CDR2 YYNGEE. CDR3 protein: CASSVVRGSQETQYF. CDR3 nucleotides: TGTGCCAGCAGCGTAGTCAGAGGGAGCCAAGAGACCCAGTACTTC. Variable domain in full (rest from reference TRBV9 and TRBJ2-5): DSGVTQTPKHLITATGQRVTLRCSPRSGDLSVYWYQQSLDQGLQFLIQYYNGEERAKGNILERFSAQQFPDLHSELNLSSLELGDSALYFCASSVVRGSQETQYFGPGTRLLVL.

The V call is TRBV7-2, the J call TRBJ2-1; D is possibly TRBD1 (5 bases). V shed 5 bases and J shed 5 bases, with 19 bases lying between them. Germline CDR1 reads SGHTA; CDR2 reads FQGNSA. The length of the CDR3 is 16 residues. The DNA of the CDR3 is TGTGCCAGCAGCCGTAAGGGGATCGGCGACCACAATGAGCAGTTCTTC. Translating gives CASSRKGIGDHNEQFF.

The V call is TRBV7-9, the J call TRBJ2-7; D is uncertain. Germline CDR1 is SEHNR and CDR2 is FQNEAQ (reference sequence). The CDR3 covers 14 residues. The V end was cut by 6 bases, the J end by 0 bases, with 12 bases between. This CDR3 is CASSLMSGSYEQYF. The CDR3 coding sequence is TGTGCCAGCAGTTTGATGTCCGGCTCCTACGAGCAGTACTTC.

The chain is built from TRBV18 and TRBJ2-7; D is perhaps TRBD1 or TRBD2 (6 bases each). The CDR3 consists of 16 residues. Trimming removed 3 bases at V and 3 bases at J, with 18 bases between. The germline V gene encodes CDR1 KGHSH and CDR2 LQKENI. The CDR3 here is CASSPPGGVGLYEQYF. CDR3 in DNA: TGTGCCAGCTCACCTCCCGGGGGCGTGGGTCTCTACGAGCAGTACTTC.

This chain connects TRBV10-3 to TRBJ2-7; TRBD1 matches at 11 bases. V shed 6 bases and J 9 bases; nucleotides not matched to a gene: 10. The CDR3 totals 14 residues. The germline V gene has CDR1 ENHRY and CDR2 SYGVKD. The chain's CDR3 is CAISPGQGAGVQYF. The CDR3 nucleotides are TGTGCCATCAGCCCTGGACAGGGGGCTGGGGTGCAGTACTTC.

This chain joins TRBV28 and TRBJ1-5, with a possible D match to TRBD1 (5 bases). The CDR3 runs 16 residues. Trimming took 8 bases from V and 0 from J, leaving 17 bases between them. Germline V gene lookup returns CDR1 MDHEN and CDR2 SYDVKM. CDR3 loop: CASSRGKGYSNQPQHF. The CDR3 bases are TGTGCCAGCTCTCGGGGCAAGGGATATAGCAATCAGCCCCAGCATTTT.

The chain has TRBV6-5 and TRBJ2-1; 9 positions agree with TRBD1. V shed 0 bases and J 5 bases; nucleotides not matched to a gene: 5. Germline lookup yields CDR1 MNHEY and CDR2 SVGAGI. The CDR3 is made up of 16 amino acids. CDR3 protein: CASSYSGTGRDNEQFF. CDR3 sequence (DNA): TGTGCCAGCAGTTACTCGGGGACAGGGAGGGACAATGAGCAGTTCTTC.

The V and J genes are TRBV5-1 and TRBJ2-7; D may be TRBD1 or TRBD2 (5 bases each). V gave up 4 bases and J gave up 5 bases, with 16 bases separating them. The CDR3 spans 14 residues. Germline assignment: CDR1 SGHRS and CDR2 YFSETQ. DNA of the CDR3: TGCGCCAGCAGCCGTGGGACCTCAACTAACGAGCAGTACTTC. Translated: CASSRGTSTNEQYF.

The rearrangement links TRBV19 to TRBJ2-7, with 8 nucleotides matching TRBD2. The CDR3 is 15 residues long. V lost 2 bases to trimming and J lost 2 bases; unmatched junction nucleotides: 5. The V gene's germline CDR1 is LNHDA and CDR2 SQIVND (reference sequence). The CDR3 region is CASSIRPGGTYEQYF. The CDR3 DNA reads as TGTGCCAGTAGTATACGTCCGGGAGGGACCTACGAGCAGTACTTC.

This chain uses TRBV5-1 with TRBJ1-1; tentatively, D is TRBD1 (6 bases). The CDR3 loop spans 16 amino acids. The germline V gene encodes CDR1 SGHRS and CDR2 YFSETQ. V was cut by 3 bases and J by 0 bases, with 15 bases left in between. CDR3 sequence (DNA): TGCGCCAGCAGCTATACAGGGTATGGGATGAACACTGAAGCTTTCTTT. As protein: CASSYTGYGMNTEAFF.

The V call is TRBV6-5, the J call TRBJ1-2; D gene unclear. From germline, CDR1 is MNHEY and CDR2 SVGAGI. Trimming left V 5 bases short and J 6 bases short, with 16 bases between. This CDR3 has 14 amino acids. The DNA for the CDR3 is TGTGCCAGCAGTCTCGTGGCCCGTGGCGATGGCTACACCTTC. It yields the protein CASSLVARGDGYTF.

The J gene is TRBJ1-5, the V gene TRBV5-8, with TRBD1 matching over 7 bases. The CDR3 consists of 14 residues. Germline V gene data show CDR1 as SGHTS and CDR2 as YDEGEE. After removal of 2 bases from V and 9 bases from J, the junction contained 8 bases not matched to a gene. This chain's CDR3 is CASSLQGQYRPQHF. The CDR3 coding sequence is TGTGCCAGCAGCTTACAGGGGCAGTATCGGCCCCAGCATTTT.

In DNA, the CDR3 is TGTGCCAGCAGCAAGAGAGGACAGAACACCGGGGAGCTGTTTTTT. This codes for CASSKRGQNTGELFF. V is TRBV5-8 and J is TRBJ2-2; maybe TRBD1 (5 bases). Germline V gene sequence: CDR1 SGHTS, CDR2 YDEGEE. Trimming shortened V by 4 bases and J by 1 base, and 11 bases separated the two germline ends. The CDR3 consists of 15 residues.

CDR3 sequence reads: CASSLTFTTLTDTQYF. The CDR3 nucleotides read TGTGCCAGCAGCTTAACGTTTACTACCCTCACAGATACGCAGTATTTT. The rearrangement uses TRBV7-3 and TRBJ2-3, with D unresolved. The CDR3 extends over 16 amino acids. V was trimmed by 0 bases and J by 2 bases, leaving 12 bases between them. Per germline, CDR1 SGHTA and CDR2 FQGTGA.

In its sample, this clone was seen once. The rearrangement links TRBV6-5 to TRBJ2-1; TRBD2 aligns across 7 bases. Looked up from germline, CDR1 is MNHEY and CDR2 is SVGAGI. The CDR3 covers 14 residues. The V segment lost 8 bases and the J segment 0 bases; nucleotides outside the gene matches: 4. In DNA form, the CDR3 reads TGTGCCAGCGGCGGGAGAAGCTCCTACAATGAGCAGTTCTTC. Protein: CASGGRSSYNEQFF.

The chain employs TRBV4-2 and TRBJ2-7; D is ambiguous. The germline CDR1 and CDR2 sequences are LGHNA and YNFKEQ. V lost 1 base and J lost 2, with 15 bases in between. The CDR3 spans 16 residues. The CDR3 DNA is TGTGCCAGCAGCCAAGGGGTAGGCAGAAACCCCTACGAGCAGTACTTC. As protein: CASSQGVGRNPYEQYF.

The rearrangement joins TRBV29-1 to TRBJ2-3, with a tentative D call TRBD2 (7 bases). CDR3 length equals 14 residues. V lost 4 bases, J lost 4 bases, and 15 bases lay in between. Per germline, CDR1 SQVTM and CDR2 ANQGSEA. In DNA, the CDR3 is TGCAGCGTTGGTCTATCCGGGGGGCCAGATACGCAGTATTTT. Residues: CSVGLSGGPDTQYF.

The V call is TRBV12-5, the J call TRBJ2-7; 11 nucleotides match TRBD2. V shed 6 bases and J 4 bases; nucleotides not matched to a gene: 8. This CDR3 contains 15 residues. Germline CDR1 LGHNT, CDR2 FRNRAP. Here the CDR3 reads CASGIPGLAVYEQYF. CDR3 DNA: TGTGCTAGTGGCATACCGGGACTAGCGGTTTACGAGCAGTACTTC.

The V call is TRBV4-1, the J call TRBJ1-5; D call uncertain. Germline V lookup: CDR1 MGHRA, CDR2 YSYEKL. V gave up 2 bases and J gave up 4 bases, with 6 bases separating them. This CDR3 comprises 13 residues. The CDR3 nucleotides read TGCGCCAGCAGCCAACTCCAGAATCAGCCCCAGCATTTT. Amino acid sequence: CASSQLQNQPQHF.

V and J are TRBV5-1 and TRBJ2-7; 8 positions match TRBD1. V lost 7 bases, J lost 0 bases, and 6 bases stayed unmatched. Looked up from germline, CDR1 is SGHRS and CDR2 is YFSETQ. The length of the CDR3 is 14 residues. CDR3 sequence (DNA): TGCGCCAGCGATTGGGGGACAGGCTCCTACGAGCAGTACTTC. It translates to CASDWGTGSYEQYF. The full variable domain, with the rest looked up from reference TRBV5-1 and TRBJ2-7, is KAGVTQTPRYLIKTRGQQVTLSCSPISGHRSVSWYQQTPGQGLQFLFEYFSETQRNKGNFPGRFSGRQFSNSRSEMNVSTLELGDSALYLCASDWGTGSYEQYFGPGTRLTVT.